These T cell receptor beta chains were read from a single sample in a study of shared clonotypes between healthy human individuals. This table comes from immunoSEQ multiplex PCR, and its TCRdb copy is limited to in-frame clones, with some not included. The sample holds a few hundred thousand clones, over 50% seen once. Sample: memory CD4+ T cells sorted from blood. These receptors came from a man aged 25-45 years in good health. Each CDR3 is given with its conserved first and last residue. A D gene is named only where the DNA matches it firmly.

D	V	J	CDR3
NA	TRBV11-2	TRBJ1-4	CASSLGQTIEKLFF
NA	TRBV6-4	TRBJ2-3	CASSLSPTDTQYF
NA	TRBV6-4	TRBJ2-1	CATRGQGWYNEQFF
NA	TRBV7-2	TRBJ2-1	CASSRDWIYNEQFF
NA	TRBV27	TRBJ2-7	CASSRTATGGTSPYEQYF
NA	TRBV18	TRBJ2-5	CASSPKTPGARETQYF
NA	TRBV4-1	TRBJ1-1	CASSQERLMRTEAFF
TRBD2	TRBV7-3	TRBJ2-5	CASSRGTSRMETQYF
TRBD2	TRBV5-1	TRBJ2-3	CASSLPQTSGGNTDTQYF
NA	TRBV11-2	TRBJ2-5	CASSLVSLDSPPNF
NA	TRBV5-1	TRBJ1-1	CASSQLTRNTEAFF
NA	TRBV28	TRBJ2-7	CASSTVSYEQYF
NA	TRBV4-1	TRBJ2-3	CASSQVPYGTLTDTQYF
NA	TRBV5-1	TRBJ2-1	CASSGVMDNEQFF
TRBD1	TRBV18	TRBJ1-1	CASSPSPRGRYTEAFF
NA	TRBV16	TRBJ1-5	CASSQDPGGNQPQHF
NA	TRBV9	TRBJ1-4	CASSVGMGGANEKLFF
NA	TRBV28	TRBJ1-4	CASREGRNNEKLFF
NA	TRBV10-3	TRBJ1-5	CAAGQPQHF
NA	TRBV28	TRBJ2-7	CASSSPPSGANEQYF
TRBD1	TRBV7-9	TRBJ1-1	CASVQQGDTEAFF
NA	TRBV9	TRBJ2-3	CASRPSPNSDTQYF
TRBD2	TRBV19	TRBJ2-1	CASSNGVGREYNEQFF
NA	TRBV28	TRBJ1-5	CASSLKYQPQHF
NA	TRBV2	TRBJ2-5	CASMRLGLQETQYF
TRBD1	TRBV2	TRBJ1-1	CASSRTGINPEAFF
NA	TRBV6-6	TRBJ2-2	CASRDSNTGELFF
NA	TRBV11-2	TRBJ2-7	CASSFSDGLYEQYF
NA	TRBV5-6	TRBJ2-3	CASSFRVTPSTDTQYF
NA	TRBV5-1	TRBJ1-1	CASSLKAGGNTEAFF
NA	TRBV7-8	TRBJ2-2	CASSPPNSKNKYTGELFF
NA	TRBV9	TRBJ2-3	CASSARGWGLDTDTQYF